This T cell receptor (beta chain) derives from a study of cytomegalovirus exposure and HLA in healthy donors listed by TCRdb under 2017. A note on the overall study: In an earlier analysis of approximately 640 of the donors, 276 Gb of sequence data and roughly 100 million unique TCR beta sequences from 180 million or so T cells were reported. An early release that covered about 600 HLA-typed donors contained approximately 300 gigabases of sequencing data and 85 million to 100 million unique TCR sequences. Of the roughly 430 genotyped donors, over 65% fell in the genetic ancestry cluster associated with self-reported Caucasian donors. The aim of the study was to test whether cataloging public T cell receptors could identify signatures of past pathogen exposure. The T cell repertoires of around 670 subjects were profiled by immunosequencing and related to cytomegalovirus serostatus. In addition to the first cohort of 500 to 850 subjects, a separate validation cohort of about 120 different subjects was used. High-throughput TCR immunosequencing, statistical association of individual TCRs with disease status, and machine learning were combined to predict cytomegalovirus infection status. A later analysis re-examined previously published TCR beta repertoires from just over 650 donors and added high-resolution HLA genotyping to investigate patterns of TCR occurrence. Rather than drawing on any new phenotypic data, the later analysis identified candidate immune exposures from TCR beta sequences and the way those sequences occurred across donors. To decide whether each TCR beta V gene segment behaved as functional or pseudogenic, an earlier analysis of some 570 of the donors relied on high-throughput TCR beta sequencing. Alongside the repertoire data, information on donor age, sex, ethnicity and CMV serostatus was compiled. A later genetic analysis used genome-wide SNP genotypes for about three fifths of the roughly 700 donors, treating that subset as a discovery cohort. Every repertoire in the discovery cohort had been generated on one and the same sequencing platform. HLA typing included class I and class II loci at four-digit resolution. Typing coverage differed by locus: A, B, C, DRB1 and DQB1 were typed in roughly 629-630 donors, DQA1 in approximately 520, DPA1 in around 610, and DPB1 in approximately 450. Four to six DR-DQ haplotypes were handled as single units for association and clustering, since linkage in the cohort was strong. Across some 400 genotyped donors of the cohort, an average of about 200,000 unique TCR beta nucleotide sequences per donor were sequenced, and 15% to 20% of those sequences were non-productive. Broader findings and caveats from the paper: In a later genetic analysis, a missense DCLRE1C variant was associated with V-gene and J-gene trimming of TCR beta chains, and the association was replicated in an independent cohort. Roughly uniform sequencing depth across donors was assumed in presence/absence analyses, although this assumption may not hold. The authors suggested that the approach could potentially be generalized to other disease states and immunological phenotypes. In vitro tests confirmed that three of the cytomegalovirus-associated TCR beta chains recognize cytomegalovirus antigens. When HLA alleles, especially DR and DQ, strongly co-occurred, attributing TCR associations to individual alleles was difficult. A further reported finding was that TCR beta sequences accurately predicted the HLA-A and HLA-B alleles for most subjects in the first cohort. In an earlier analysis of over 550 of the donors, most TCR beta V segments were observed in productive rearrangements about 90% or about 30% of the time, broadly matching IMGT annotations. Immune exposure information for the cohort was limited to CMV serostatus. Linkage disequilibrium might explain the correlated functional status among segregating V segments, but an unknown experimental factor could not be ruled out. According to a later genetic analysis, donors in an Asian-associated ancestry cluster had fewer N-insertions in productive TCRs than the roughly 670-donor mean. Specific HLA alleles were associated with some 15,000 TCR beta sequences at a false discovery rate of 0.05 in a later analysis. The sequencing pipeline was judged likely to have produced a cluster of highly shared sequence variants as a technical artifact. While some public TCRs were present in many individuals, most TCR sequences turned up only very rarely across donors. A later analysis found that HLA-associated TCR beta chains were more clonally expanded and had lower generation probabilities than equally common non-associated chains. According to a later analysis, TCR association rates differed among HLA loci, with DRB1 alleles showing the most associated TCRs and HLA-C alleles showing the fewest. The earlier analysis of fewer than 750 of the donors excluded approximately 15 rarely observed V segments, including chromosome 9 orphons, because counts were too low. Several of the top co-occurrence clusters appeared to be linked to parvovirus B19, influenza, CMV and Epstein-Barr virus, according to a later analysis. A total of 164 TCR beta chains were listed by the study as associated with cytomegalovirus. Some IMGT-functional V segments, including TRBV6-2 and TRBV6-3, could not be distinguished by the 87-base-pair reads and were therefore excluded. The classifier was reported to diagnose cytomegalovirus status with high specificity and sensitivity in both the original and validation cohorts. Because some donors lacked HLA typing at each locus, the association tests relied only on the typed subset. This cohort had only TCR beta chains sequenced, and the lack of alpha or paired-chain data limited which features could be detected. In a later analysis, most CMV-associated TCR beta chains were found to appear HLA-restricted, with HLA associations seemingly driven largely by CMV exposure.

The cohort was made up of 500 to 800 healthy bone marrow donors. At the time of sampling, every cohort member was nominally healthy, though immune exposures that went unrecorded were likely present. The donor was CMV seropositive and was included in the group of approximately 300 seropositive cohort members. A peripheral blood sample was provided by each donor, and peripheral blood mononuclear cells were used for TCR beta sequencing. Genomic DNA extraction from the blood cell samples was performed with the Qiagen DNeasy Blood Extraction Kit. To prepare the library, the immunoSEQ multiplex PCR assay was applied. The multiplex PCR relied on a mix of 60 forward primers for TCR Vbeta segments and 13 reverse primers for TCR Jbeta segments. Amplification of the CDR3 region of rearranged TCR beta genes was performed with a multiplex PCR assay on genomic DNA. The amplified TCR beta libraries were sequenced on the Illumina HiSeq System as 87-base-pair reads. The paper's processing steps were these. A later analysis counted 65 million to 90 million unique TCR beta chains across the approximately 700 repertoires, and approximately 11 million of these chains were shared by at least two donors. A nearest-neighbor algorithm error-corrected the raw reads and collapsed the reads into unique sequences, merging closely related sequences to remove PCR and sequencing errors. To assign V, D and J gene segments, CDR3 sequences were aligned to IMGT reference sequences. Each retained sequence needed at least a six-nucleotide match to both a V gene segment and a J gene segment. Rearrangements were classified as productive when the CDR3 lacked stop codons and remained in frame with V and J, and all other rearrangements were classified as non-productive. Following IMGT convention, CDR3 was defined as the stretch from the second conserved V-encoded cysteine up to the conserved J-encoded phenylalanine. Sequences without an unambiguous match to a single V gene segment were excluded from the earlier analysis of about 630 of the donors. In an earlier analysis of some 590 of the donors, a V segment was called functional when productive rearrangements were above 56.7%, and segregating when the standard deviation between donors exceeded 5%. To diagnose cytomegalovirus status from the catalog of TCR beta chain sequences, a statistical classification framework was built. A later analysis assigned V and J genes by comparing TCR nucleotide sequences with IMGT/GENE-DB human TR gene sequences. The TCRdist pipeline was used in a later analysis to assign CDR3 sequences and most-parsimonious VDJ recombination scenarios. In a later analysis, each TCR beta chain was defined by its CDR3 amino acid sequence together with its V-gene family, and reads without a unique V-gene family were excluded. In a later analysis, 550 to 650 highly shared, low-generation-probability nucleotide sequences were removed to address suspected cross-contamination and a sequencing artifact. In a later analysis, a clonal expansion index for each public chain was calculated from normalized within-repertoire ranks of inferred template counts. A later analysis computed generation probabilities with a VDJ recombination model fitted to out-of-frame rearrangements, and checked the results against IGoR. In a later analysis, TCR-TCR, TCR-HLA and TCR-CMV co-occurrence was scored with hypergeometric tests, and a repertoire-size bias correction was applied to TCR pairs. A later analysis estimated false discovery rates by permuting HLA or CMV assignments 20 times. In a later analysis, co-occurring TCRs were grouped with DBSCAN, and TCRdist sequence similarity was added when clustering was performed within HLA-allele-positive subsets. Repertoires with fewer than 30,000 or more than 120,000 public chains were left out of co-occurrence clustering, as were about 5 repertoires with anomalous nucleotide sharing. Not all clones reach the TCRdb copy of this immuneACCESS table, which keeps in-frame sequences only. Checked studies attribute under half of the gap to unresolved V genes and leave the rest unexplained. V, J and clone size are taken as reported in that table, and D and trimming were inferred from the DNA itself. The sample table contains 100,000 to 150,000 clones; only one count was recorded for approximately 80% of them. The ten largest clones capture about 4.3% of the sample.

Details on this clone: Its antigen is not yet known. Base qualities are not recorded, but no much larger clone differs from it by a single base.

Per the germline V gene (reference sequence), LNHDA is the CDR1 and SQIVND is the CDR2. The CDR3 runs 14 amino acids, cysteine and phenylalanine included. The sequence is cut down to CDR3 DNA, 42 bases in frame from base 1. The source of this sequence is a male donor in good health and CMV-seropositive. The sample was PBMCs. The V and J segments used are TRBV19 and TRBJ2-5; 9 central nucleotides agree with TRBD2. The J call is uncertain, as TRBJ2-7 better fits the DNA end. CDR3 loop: CASRYSGGSGEQYF. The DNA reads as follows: TGTGCCAGTAGGTATAGCGGGGGTTCTGGCGAGCAGTACTTC.